A selection of T cell receptor beta chains follows, all from one sample in a study of blood T cell repertoires in COVID-19. The method was immunoSEQ multiplex PCR; TCRdb's version includes in-frame clones alone and lacks a portion of them. The repertoire holds roughly 140,000 clones, about four fifths seen once, with more than 7% in the top ten. The sample consisted of peripheral blood. These receptors all come from a human donor in a cohort sampled during active COVID-19. The CDR3 runs from the conserved cysteine through the conserved F or W. D genes are given only for firm matches. The size of a clone is reported for some rows only, either as once, few or many, or as a class for expanded clones.

TRBD1	.	TRBJ1-1	TRBV5-1	TGCGCCAGCAGTCGGACAGGGGTCACTGAAGCTTTCTTT	CASSRTGVTEAFF
TRBD1	.	TRBJ1-1	TRBV9	TGTGCCAGCAGCGTGAGGGACAGGGGGTCGACAGCTGAAGCTTTCTTT	CASSVRDRGSTAEAFF
.	.	TRBJ1-2	TRBV28	TGTGCCAGCAGTTTAGAAGTTCAGGGTGGCTACACCTTC	CASSLEVQGGYTF
.	few	TRBJ1-1	TRBV5-4	TGTGCCAGCATCTCGGGGGGTAGCACTGAAGCTTTCTTT	CASISGGSTEAFF
TRBD1	.	TRBJ1-6	TRBV6-6	TGTGCCAGCTCCGCGGGACAGGGGTCCTATAATTCACCCCTCCACTTT	CASSAGQGSYNSPLHF
TRBD1	.	TRBJ2-5	TRBV11-2	TGTGCCAGCGGGACAGGGTCGGAGACCCAGTACTTC	CASGTGSETQYF
.	many	TRBJ1-1	TRBV5-1	TGCGCCAGCAGCGGACGGACAACGAACACTGAAGCTTTCTTT	CASSGRTTNTEAFF
TRBD1	once	TRBJ2-1	TRBV6-5	TGTGCCAGCAGTTACTCGATAGGACAGGGGATCCATGAGCAGTTCTTC	CASSYSIGQGIHEQFF
.	.	TRBJ1-5	TRBV6-1	TGTGCCAGCAGTGAATATCGGACAGTCATTAATCAGCCCCAGCATTTT	CASSEYRTVINQPQHF
.	many	TRBJ1-4	TRBV3-1/TRBV3-2	TGTGCCAGCAGCCACCGAGATAGGGGAAAACTGTTTTTT	CASSHRDRGKLFF
.	.	TRBJ1-1	TRBV3-1/TRBV3-2	TGTGCCAGCAGCCAAGGCGTAGGAGGGCGGGGCACTGAAGCTTTCTTT	CASSQGVGGRGTEAFF
.	many	TRBJ1-1	TRBV7-9	TGTGCCAGCAGCTCCGGGACACACATGAACACTGAAGCTTTCTTT	CASSSGTHMNTEAFF
.	.	TRBJ2-2	TRBV5-4	TGTGCCAGCAGCTTACAGGGAAGCGGGGAGCTGTTTTTT	CASSLQGSGELFF
TRBD1	.	TRBJ2-6	TRBV7-6	TGTGCCAGCAGCACGGGACAGGGAAATTCTGGGGCCAACGTCCTGACTTTC	CASSTGQGNSGANVLTF
.	.	TRBJ1-3	TRBV3-1/TRBV3-2	TGTGCCAGCAGCCAAGGGATCGGGTCCTACTCTGGAAACACCATATATTTT	CASSQGIGSYSGNTIYF
.	.	TRBJ1-6	TRBV2	TGTGCCAGCAGTGGACCCCGGGATTCACCCCTCCACTTT	CASSGPRDSPLHF
TRBD1	.	TRBJ2-3	TRBV19	TGTGCCAGTAGTCCCCGGACAGGGAATCTAGATACGCAGTATTTT	CASSPRTGNLDTQYF
.	.	TRBJ1-4	TRBV6-5	TGTGCCAGCAGTTACTCGACAGGAGACATCGAAAAACTGTTTTTT	CASSYSTGDIEKLFF
.	.	TRBJ2-5	TRBV5-4	TGTGCCAGCAGCCCCGGCCAAGAGACCCAGTACTTC	CASSPGQETQYF
.	.	TRBJ2-6	TRBV5-1	TGCGCCAGCAGCCCCACCCCAGTTGGCATTCCTGGGGCCAACGTCCTGACTTTC	CASSPTPVGIPGANVLTF
.	.	TRBJ1-3	TRBV6-5	TGTGCCAGCGTAGTGATCTCTGGAAACACCATATATTTT	CASVVISGNTIYF
.	.	TRBJ2-1	TRBV2	TGTGCCAGCCTTGGCCCAGACTCCTACAATGAGCAGTTCTTC	CASLGPDSYNEQFF
.	.	TRBJ1-1	TRBV6-1	TGTGCCAGCAGTGACAGGGCACCCGTCACTGAAGCTTTCTTT	CASSDRAPVTEAFF
TRBD2	.	TRBJ2-3	TRBV27	TGTGCCAGCAAACTGGGAGGGGCCCGCACAGATACGCAGTATTTT	CASKLGGARTDTQYF
.	.	TRBJ1-6	TRBV18	TGTGCCAGCTCACCGCGGGGCTTGGGGGATTCACCCCTCCACTTT	CASSPRGLGDSPLHF
.	few	TRBJ1-1	TRBV5-1	TGCGCCAGCAGCTCGGACGGACACCTGAACACTGAAGCTTTCTTT	CASSSDGHLNTEAFF
TRBD1	.	TRBJ2-3	TRBV24-1	TGTGCCACCGCCCAGGGACAGGGAACCGATACGCAGTATTTT	CATAQGQGTDTQYF
.	.	TRBJ2-5	TRBV12-3/TRBV12-4	TGTGCCAGCAGGTTGACGGCGGGGACCCAGTACTTC	CASRLTAGTQYF